Below are 17 T cell receptor beta chains sequenced from a single sample in a study of tumor and adjacent non-tumor tissue in lung cancer (dated by TCRdb to between 2017 and 2018). RNA was isolated from bulk, unsorted tissue, and RNA quality was assessed with a NanoDrop ND-1000 and an Agilent 2100. Receptors were amplified or captured by multiplex PCR. TCRdb lists the instrument as Illumina HiSeq 2500. TCRbeta libraries were constructed through three rounds of nested PCR with primers (Table S4) according to protocols adapted from ARM-PCR. The raw public reads went through TCRdb reprocessing: fastp at Q25, MiXCR clone calling, in-frame beta chains kept. Entries are consolidated by CDR3 protein sequence, retaining the most common genes and DNA. Here the sample has about 93,000 distinct CDR3 sequences; about 66% occur a single time. The ten largest clones capture approximately 16% of the sample. Material for sequencing was lung tumor tissue. All receptors come from a man aged 55 to 70 with non-small cell lung cancer.

Comment on this clonotype: This likely comes from a read error, as the CDR3 has no conserved phenylalanine or tryptophan at its end. This chain links TRBV20-1 with TRBJ1-1; 7 nucleotides agree with TRBD1. This CDR3 is built from 12 residues. The J segment lost 8 bases and the V segment lost 8 bases, leaving 11 bases of the junction unmatched. Germline CDR1 reads DFQATT; CDR2 reads SNEGSKA (reference sequence). The CDR3 loop is CSPRQGIMEAFC. As DNA, the CDR3 is TGCAGTCCCAGACAGGGAATCATGGAAGCTTTCTGT.

This clonotype was seen just once. One junction end disagrees with the germline gene, perhaps due to a read error. V usage is TRBV29-1 and J usage is TRBJ1-1, with 7 bases lining up with TRBD1. The CDR3 spans 11 residues. Germline V gene data show CDR1 as SQVTM and CDR2 as ANQGSEA. This CDR3 reads CSVEGQGEAFF. Written as DNA, the CDR3 is TGCAGCGTTGAAGGGCAGGGGGAGGCTTTCTTC.

With regard to this clonotype: A much larger clone differs by one base, so this may be a read error. The V and J genes are TRBV5-1 and TRBJ1-6; 10 bases align to TRBD1. Unmatched junction bases numbered 7, after V lost 3 bases and J lost 10 bases. The germline V gene has CDR1 SGHRS and CDR2 YFSETQ. There are 15 residues in the CDR3. In DNA form, the CDR3 reads TGCGCCAGCAGCTCCTCCGGGACAGGGGTGTCACCCCTCCACTTT. It yields the protein CASSSSGTGVSPLHF.

This clonotype was observed at least ten times. A read error may be the cause here, since a much bigger clone is one base away. This chain uses TRBV6-1 with TRBJ2-5; the match to TRBD2 covers 8 bases. The CDR3 loop spans 14 amino acids. Germline CDR1 is MNHNS and CDR2 is SASEGT. The CDR3 DNA reads TGTGCCAGCAGGAGCGCGGGGGGAGGCGAGACCCGGTACTTC. Its translation: CASRSAGGGETRYF.

About this clonotype: Compared with germline, one end of the junction differs, possibly owing to a read error. The rearrangement links TRBV5-5 to TRBJ2-7; D is unclear. CDR1 is SGHKS and CDR2 is YYEKEE in the germline V gene (reference sequence). The CDR3 covers 14 residues. CDR3 in amino acids: CASTLVPSFYEQYF. CDR3 in DNA: TGTGCCAGCACCTTGGTTCCTTCTTTCTACGAGCAGTATTTC.

This clonotype is deemed medium-sized (0.01 to 0.1%). This chain connects TRBV6-6 to TRBJ1-3; D might be TRBD1 (6 bases). CDR3 size: 17 residues. Per germline, CDR1 MNHNY and CDR2 SVGAGI (reference sequence). The V and J ends lost 3 bases and 3 bases respectively, with 18 bases between them. CDR3 nucleotide sequence: TGTGCCAGCAGTTATAATCGGGCAGGGGAGAATGGAAACACCATATATTTT. Translating gives CASSYNRAGENGNTIYF.

Points on this clonotype: Compared with germline, one end of the junction differs, possibly owing to a read error. The gene calls are TRBV4-2 and TRBJ2-3; D perhaps matches TRBD1 (6 bases). This CDR3 has 17 amino acids. The germline V gene encodes CDR1 LGHNA and CDR2 YNFKEQ. The CDR3 loop reads CTSSQEGMGAVTDTQYF. CDR3 nucleotide sequence: TGTACCAGCAGCCAAGAGGGGATGGGGGCGGTCACAGATACGCAGTATTTT.

On this clonotype itself: A much larger clone lies a single base off, so this may be a read error. The chain uses TRBV12-3 or TRBV12-4 and TRBJ2-7; a weak D match, TRBD2 (5 bases). The CDR3 contains 13 residues. The CDR3 DNA sequence: TGTGTCAGCAGTCCCGAACACCGGAGCGGGCAGTACTTC. It yields the protein CVSSPEHRSGQYF.

For this clonotype: The junction does not match germline at one end; this may be a read error. The V gene is TRBV29-1, the J gene TRBJ2-1, with TRBD2 identical over 11 bases. The CDR3 runs to 16 residues. Germline V gene sequence: CDR1 SQVTM, CDR2 ANQGSEA. This CDR3 is CSVARSSSGLAGEQLF. The CDR3 nucleotides read TGCAGCGTTGCTCGATCTAGCTCCGGACTAGCGGGCGAGCAGCTCTTC.

This clonotype has a single count. This sequence may be a read error, since a much larger clone differs from it by one base. The chain is built from TRBV7-8 and TRBJ1-5; D is ambiguous. Per germline, CDR1 SGHVS and CDR2 FQNEAQ. The CDR3 is 13 residues long. CDR3 nucleotides: TGTGCCAGCAGCTTAGAGTTGTTTCAGCCCAAGCATTTT. This sequence encodes CASSLELFQPKHF.

In its sample, this clonotype was seen a few times. This may be a read error: a much more frequent sequence differs by one nucleotide. This chain joins TRBV2 and TRBJ2-1, with D unclear. The CDR3 totals 16 residues. The germline gives CDR1 SNHLY, CDR2 FYNNEI. CDR3: CASGAPPMSSYSEQFF. The CDR3 DNA reads TGTGCCAGCGGAGCCCCCCCGATGAGCTCCTACAGTGAGCAGTTCTTC.

Turning to this clonotype: The junction shows a germline mismatch at one end, possibly a read error. J is TRBJ1-6 and V is TRBV12-3 or TRBV12-4; D gene uncertain. The CDR3 has 13 amino acids. The CDR3 coding sequence is TGTGTCAGCAGTTTAGAACGGGATTCACCCCTCCGCTTT. Protein product: CVSSLERDSPLRF.

A remark on this clonotype: An end of the junction does not agree with germline; a read error may underlie this. This chain connects TRBV6-5 to TRBJ1-2; D unclear. Germline V CDR1 and CDR2: MNHEY, SVGAGI. This CDR3 spans 14 amino acids. The CDR3 is CASSPAVRGYGYTF. DNA of the CDR3: TGTGCCAGCAGCCCGGCAGTCCGAGGCTATGGTTACACCTTC.

About this clonotype itself: Since the CDR3 does not end with the conserved phenylalanine or tryptophan, this likely comes from a read error. The V and J genes are TRBV6-2 or TRBV6-3 and TRBJ2-1; D ambiguous. Germline lookup yields CDR1 MNHEY and CDR2 SVGEGT. CDR3 length: 13 amino acids. CDR3 in DNA: TGTGTCAGCAGCCTCCACTTAGACGGTGAGCAGTTCTCC. It translates to CVSSLHLDGEQFS.

For this clonotype: A much larger clone differs by one base, so this may be a read error. The CDR3 end shows no conserved phenylalanine or tryptophan, and so a read error is likely. The CDR3 sequence is CASSRGSGGRGEQFL. The CDR3, as DNA: TGTGCCAGCAGTCGGGGTTCAGGGGGACGCGGTGAGCAGTTCCTC. V is TRBV6-5 and J is TRBJ2-1; the match to TRBD1 covers 7 bases. There are 15 residues in the CDR3. Per germline, CDR1 MNHEY and CDR2 SVGAGI. With V trimmed by 5 bases and J by 9 bases, 13 bases remained unmatched.

Concerning this clonotype itself: One end of the junction is discordant with germline, which a read error may explain. The V and J genes are TRBV4-1 and TRBJ2-7; the D is unclear. Germline V gene sequence: CDR1 MGHRA, CDR2 YSYEKL. The CDR3 consists of 14 residues. Here the CDR3 reads CASSQVCQSYEQYF. The CDR3 DNA reads TGCGCCAGCAGCCAAGTCTGCCAGAGCTACGAGCAATACTTC.

Regarding this clonotype: Sequence at one end of the junction differs from germline and may be a read error. V is TRBV4-1 and J is TRBJ2-7; 7 bases map to TRBD1. The CDR3 runs 15 residues. Germline V gene data show CDR1 as MGHRA and CDR2 as YSYEKL. The CDR3 nucleotides are TGCGCCAGCAGCCTCACGGACAGGCCTATCTACGAGCAGTGCTTC. It codes for CASSLTDRPIYEQCF.